Each of the 15 T cell receptor beta chains below was sequenced from the same sample in a study of T cell responses to AZD1222 COVID-19 vaccine. Assay used: immunoSEQ multiplex PCR; TCRdb lists only in-frame clones, some missing. The sample shows about 100,000 clones, 70% to 90% of them seen only once. Sequencing was performed on peripheral blood, taken on day 0 of AZD1222 vaccination. These receptors originate from an adult in good health.

The CDR3 here is CASSLAGQGSDTQYF. DNA of the CDR3: TGTGCCAGCAGCTTAGCGGGACAGGGCTCCGATACGCAGTATTTT. V is TRBV7-2 and J is TRBJ2-3; 9 bases are shared with TRBD1. V shed 0 bases, J shed 6 bases, and the junction held 4 bases outside the gene matches. The germline V gene has CDR1 SGHTA and CDR2 FQGNSA. The CDR3 consists of 15 residues. The full variable domain, rest sourced from reference TRBV7-2 and TRBJ2-3, is GAGVSQSPSNKVTEKGKDVELRCDPISGHTALYWYRQSLGQGLEFLIYFQGNSAPDKSGLPSDRFSAERTGGSVSTLTIQRTQQEDSAVYLCASSLAGQGSDTQYFGPGTRLTVL.

This clone came up many times. This chain links TRBV28 with TRBJ2-7, with D possibly being TRBD1 or TRBD2 (5 bases each). The CDR3 length is 17 residues. Germline assignment: CDR1 MDHEN and CDR2 SYDVKM. V was clipped by 1 base and J by 3 bases, with 19 bases between them. This CDR3 is CASSLLIGTAYNYEQYF. The CDR3 nucleotides are TGTGCCAGCAGTTTATTAATCGGGACGGCCTACAACTACGAGCAGTACTTC.

The rearrangement uses TRBV3-1 (or the pseudogene TRBV3-2) and TRBJ1-4, with a possible D match to TRBD1 (6 bases). The CDR3 covers 15 residues. Germline V CDR1 and CDR2: LGHDT, YNNKEL (reference sequence). The V and J ends lost 3 bases and 4 bases respectively, with 12 bases between them. The CDR3 here is CASSQMGGGNEKLFF. The CDR3 DNA reads TGTGCCAGCAGCCAGATGGGAGGGGGTAATGAAAAACTGTTTTTT.

V gene TRBV28 combines with J gene TRBJ1-1; D is undetermined. Deletions cut 1 base from V and 4 bases from J, with 10 bases between. Germline V gene data show CDR1 as MDHEN and CDR2 as SYDVKM. The CDR3 has 14 amino acids. In DNA, the CDR3 is TGTGCCAGCAGTTTATTACGGGGAGGCACTGAAGCTTTCTTT. Translating it yields CASSLLRGGTEAFF.

As concerns this clone: An end of the junction does not agree with germline; a read error may underlie this. This chain connects TRBV5-1 to TRBJ2-1, with D perhaps assigned TRBD1 or TRBD2 (5 bases each). The germline V gene has CDR1 SGHRS and CDR2 YFSETQ. This CDR3 comprises 14 residues. Here the CDR3 reads CASSSGTFSMDNLF. In nucleotides, the CDR3 is TGCGCCAGCAGCTCCGGGACCTTTTCAATGGACAACCTCTTC.

The J gene is TRBJ2-1, the V gene TRBV5-4; maybe TRBD1 (6 bases). Germline loops: CDR1 SGHNT, CDR2 YYREEE (reference sequence). V lost 1 base and J 4 bases, leaving 9 bases between the germline ends. The CDR3 has 14 residues. The CDR3 DNA reads TGTGCCAGCAGCTTGACAGGGCTATACAATGAGCAGTTCTTC. This translates into CASSLTGLYNEQFF.

This clone was found a few times. V gene TRBV7-9 combines with J gene TRBJ2-7; 13 nucleotides align to TRBD2. The germline V gene encodes CDR1 SEHNR and CDR2 FQNEAQ (reference sequence). The CDR3 contains 15 residues. V gave up 4 bases and J gave up 3 bases; unmatched junction bases: 3. The CDR3 spells CASSSRTSGSYEQYF. CDR3 nucleotide sequence: TGTGCCAGCAGCTCCAGGACTAGCGGGAGCTACGAGCAGTACTTC.

The V and J genes are TRBV28 and TRBJ1-2; 12 bases align to TRBD1. Per germline, CDR1 MDHEN and CDR2 SYDVKM. V lost 8 bases and J lost 2; bases outside the gene matches: 9. The CDR3 is 16 amino acids. This CDR3 reads CASDETGTGGNYGYTF. CDR3 coding DNA: TGTGCCAGCGACGAAACCGGGACAGGGGGCAACTATGGCTACACCTTC.

V is TRBV7-2 and J is TRBJ2-1; 8 nucleotides line up with TRBD1. Germline CDR1 and CDR2: SGHTA and FQGNSA. The junction had 11 bases not matched to a gene; V was cut back by 1 base and J by 15 bases. The CDR3 is 14 amino acids. In nucleotides, the CDR3 is TGTGCCAGCAGCTTAGGGACAGGGTCCCTACACCTGTTCTTC. This translates into CASSLGTGSLHLFF.

V is TRBV19 and J is TRBJ1-1; no definite D call. Deletions cut 4 bases from V and 1 base from J, with 10 bases between. The CDR3 totals 14 residues. The germline gives CDR1 LNHDA, CDR2 SQIVND (reference sequence). The CDR3 sequence is CASSNLYGNTEAFF. CDR3 sequence (DNA): TGTGCCAGTAGTAACCTGTATGGGAACACTGAAGCTTTCTTT.

This sequence joins TRBV7-8 and TRBJ2-7; 10 nucleotides align to TRBD1. Germline loops: CDR1 SGHVS, CDR2 FQNEAQ. There are 16 residues in the CDR3. J was trimmed by 5 bases and V by 0 bases; bases with no gene match: 7. The CDR3 protein is CASSLARDRGGHEQYF. The CDR3 nucleotides read TGTGCCAGCAGCTTAGCAAGGGACAGGGGAGGCCACGAGCAGTACTTC.

This chain connects TRBV30 to TRBJ1-1; unclear D gene. The germline V gene has CDR1 GTSNPN and CDR2 SVGIG (reference sequence). V lost 0 bases and J 11 bases, leaving 13 bases between the germline ends. This CDR3 has 12 amino acids. The chain's CDR3 is CAWSVRGLKAFF. The DNA for the CDR3 is TGTGCCTGGAGTGTACGTGGTCTGAAGGCTTTCTTT.

The gene calls are TRBV5-1 and TRBJ2-1, with D hard to call. The CDR3 is 12 residues long. V gave up 0 bases and J gave up 11 bases, with 9 bases separating them. Germline CDR1 and CDR2: SGHRS and YFSETQ. CDR3 bases: TGCGCCAGCAGCTTGGGTTCCCCCCAGCAGTTCTTC. Its translation is CASSLGSPQQFF.

V gene TRBV6-2 or TRBV6-3 combines with J gene TRBJ2-2; TRBD1 aligns across 7 bases. The CDR3 runs 16 residues. CDR1 is MNHEY, CDR2 SVGEGT, per germline. V was pared by 5 bases and J by 0 bases, with 6 bases of the junction left unmatched. The CDR3 spells CASSIQGPPNTGELFF. In DNA form, the CDR3 reads TGTGCCAGCAGTATACAGGGGCCCCCGAACACCGGGGAGCTGTTTTTT.

The CDR3 sequence is CSASGSPGRPQETQYF. In DNA form, the CDR3 reads TGCAGTGCTAGTGGTAGCCCCGGGCGGCCACAAGAGACCCAGTACTTC. The chain employs TRBV20-1 and TRBJ2-5; D unclear. CDR3 length: 16 amino acids. Germline V gene data show CDR1 as DFQATT and CDR2 as SNEGSKA (reference sequence). Between the trimmed V and J ends, which lost 3 bases and 2 bases, there was a span of 19 bases.